What follows is one T cell receptor beta chain and its context. These data are taken from a study of cytomegalovirus exposure and HLA in healthy donors. The V segment lost 3 bases and the J segment 5 bases; nucleotides outside the gene matches: 6. The CDR3 length is 15 residues. The germline V gene encodes CDR1 SGHNT and CDR2 YENEEA. It was with 60 Vbeta and 13 Jbeta primers that the PCR ran. Assay used: immunoSEQ multiplex PCR; TCRdb lists only in-frame clones, some missing. The sample consists of tens of thousands of clones, around 78% of them appearing once. The TCR originated in a male donor in good health and CMV-seropositive. Sequencing was done on a sample of PBMCs. The chain recombines TRBV11-3 with TRBJ2-1, with 8 bases lining up with TRBD2. As DNA, the CDR3 is TGTGCCAGCAGCTTTACCGGGGGGGTCGACAATGAGCAGTTCTTC. Translation gives CASSFTGGVDNEQFF.